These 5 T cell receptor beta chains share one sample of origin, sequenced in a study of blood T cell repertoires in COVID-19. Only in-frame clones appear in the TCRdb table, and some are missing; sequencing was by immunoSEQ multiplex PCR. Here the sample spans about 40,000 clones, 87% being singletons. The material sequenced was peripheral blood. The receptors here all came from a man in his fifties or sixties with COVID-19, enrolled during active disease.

CDR3 region: CASSYPSAGGGEQYF. Here the CDR3 DNA reads TGTGCCAGCAGTTACCCGTCAGCGGGAGGCGGTGAGCAGTACTTC. This sequence joins TRBV6-5 and TRBJ2-7; 9 positions match TRBD2. The CDR3 has 15 residues. In germline, CDR1 is MNHEY, CDR2 SVGAGI. The ends lost 2 bases at V and 7 bases at J; junction bases unmatched: 9.

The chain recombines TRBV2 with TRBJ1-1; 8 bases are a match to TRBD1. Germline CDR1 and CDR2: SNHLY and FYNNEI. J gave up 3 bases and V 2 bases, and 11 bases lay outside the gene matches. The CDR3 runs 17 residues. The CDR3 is CASSEWAGGFSYTEAFF. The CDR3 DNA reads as TGTGCCAGCAGTGAATGGGCAGGGGGCTTTTCGTACACTGAAGCTTTCTTT.

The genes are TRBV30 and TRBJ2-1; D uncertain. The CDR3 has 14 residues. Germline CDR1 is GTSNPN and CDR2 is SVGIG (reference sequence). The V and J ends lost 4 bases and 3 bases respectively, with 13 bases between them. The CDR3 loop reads CAWTNKRYYNEQFF. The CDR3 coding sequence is TGTGCCTGGACAAACAAGCGTTACTACAATGAGCAGTTCTTC. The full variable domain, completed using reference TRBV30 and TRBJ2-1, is SQTIHQWPATLVQPVGSPLSLECTVEGTSNPNLYWYRQAAGRGLQLLFYSVGIGQISSEVPQNLSASRPQDRQFILSSKKLLLSDSGFYLCAWTNKRYYNEQFFGPGTRLTVL.

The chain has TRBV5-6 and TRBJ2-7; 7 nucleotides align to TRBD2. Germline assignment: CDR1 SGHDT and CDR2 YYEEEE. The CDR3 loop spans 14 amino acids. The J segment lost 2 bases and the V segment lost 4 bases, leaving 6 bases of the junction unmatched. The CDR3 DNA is TGTGCCAGCAGCCTCAGCGGGGTCACCTACGAGCAGTACTTC. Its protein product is CASSLSGVTYEQYF.

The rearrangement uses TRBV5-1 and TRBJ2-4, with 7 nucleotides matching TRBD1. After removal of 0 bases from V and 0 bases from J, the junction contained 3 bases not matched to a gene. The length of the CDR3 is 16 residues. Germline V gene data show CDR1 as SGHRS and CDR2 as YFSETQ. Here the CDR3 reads CASSLDRGIAKNIQYF. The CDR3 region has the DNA TGCGCCAGCAGCTTGGACAGGGGCATAGCCAAAAACATTCAGTACTTC.